This T cell receptor (beta chain) appears in the sequencing data of a study of technical replicates of blood from a handful of donors. The assay was immunoSEQ multiplex PCR, and TCRdb's table has in-frame clones only and misses some. The sample contains 45,000 to 60,000 clones, more than 95% of which appear only once. The ends lost 4 bases at V and 8 bases at J; junction bases unmatched: 11. Germline CDR1 reads LNHDA; CDR2 reads SQIVND (reference sequence). This CDR3 spans 16 amino acids. This rearrangement joins TRBV19 to TRBJ1-2; 12 positions agree with TRBD1. The sequence was collected from a human donor in good health. The sequenced sample was T cells isolated from PBMCs. CDR3 DNA: TGTGCCAGTAGTAGTCCCGCCGGGACAGGGGGCCGAGGCTACACCTTC. This sequence encodes CASSSPAGTGGRGYTF.